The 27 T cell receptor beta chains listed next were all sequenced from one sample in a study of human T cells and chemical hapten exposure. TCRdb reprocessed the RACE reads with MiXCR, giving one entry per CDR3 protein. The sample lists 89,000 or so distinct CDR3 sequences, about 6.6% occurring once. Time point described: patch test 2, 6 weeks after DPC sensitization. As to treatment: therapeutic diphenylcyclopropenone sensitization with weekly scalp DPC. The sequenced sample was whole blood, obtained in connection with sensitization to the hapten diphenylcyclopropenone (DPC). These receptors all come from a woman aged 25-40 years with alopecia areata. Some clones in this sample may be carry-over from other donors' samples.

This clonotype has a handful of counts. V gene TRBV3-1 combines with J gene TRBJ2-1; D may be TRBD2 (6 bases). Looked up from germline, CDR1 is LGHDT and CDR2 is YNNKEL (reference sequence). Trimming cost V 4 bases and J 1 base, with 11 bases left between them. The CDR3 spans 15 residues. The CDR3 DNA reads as TGTGCCAGCAGCCTGGGACTGATATCCTACAATGAGCAGTTCTTC. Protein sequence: CASSLGLISYNEQFF.

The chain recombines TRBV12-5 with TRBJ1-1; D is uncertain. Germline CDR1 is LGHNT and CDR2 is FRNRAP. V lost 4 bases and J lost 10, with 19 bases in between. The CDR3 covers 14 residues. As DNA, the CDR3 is TGTGCTAGTGGTTATGCCGCTTCGTCCCTGGGAGCTTTCTTT. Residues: CASGYAASSLGAFF.

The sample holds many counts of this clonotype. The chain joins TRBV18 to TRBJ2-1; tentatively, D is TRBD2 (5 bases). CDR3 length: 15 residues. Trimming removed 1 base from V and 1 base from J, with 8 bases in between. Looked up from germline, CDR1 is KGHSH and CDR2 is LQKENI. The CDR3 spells CASSPLSGSYNEQFF. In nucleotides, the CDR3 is TGTGCCAGCTCACCACTGAGCGGATCCTACAATGAGCAGTTCTTC.

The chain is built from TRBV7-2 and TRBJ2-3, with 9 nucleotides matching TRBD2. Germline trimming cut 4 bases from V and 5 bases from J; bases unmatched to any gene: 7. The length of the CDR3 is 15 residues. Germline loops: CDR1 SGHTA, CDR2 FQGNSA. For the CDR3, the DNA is TGTGCCAGCAGCTCCCAAGCGGGGGGCGGAGATACGCAGTATTTT. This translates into CASSSQAGGGDTQYF.

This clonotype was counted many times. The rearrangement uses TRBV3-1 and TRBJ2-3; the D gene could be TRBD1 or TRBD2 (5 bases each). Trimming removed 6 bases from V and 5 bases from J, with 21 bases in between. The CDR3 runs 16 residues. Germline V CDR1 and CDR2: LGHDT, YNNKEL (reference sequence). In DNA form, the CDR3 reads TGTGCCAGCAGTCCCCAACGGGGTGGGGCCGGAGATACGCAGTATTTT. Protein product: CASSPQRGGAGDTQYF.

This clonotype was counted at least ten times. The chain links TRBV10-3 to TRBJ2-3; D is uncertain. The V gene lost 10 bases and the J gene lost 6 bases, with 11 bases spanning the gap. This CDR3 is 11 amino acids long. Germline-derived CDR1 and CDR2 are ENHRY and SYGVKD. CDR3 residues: CATASQDTQYF. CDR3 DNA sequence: TGTGCCACCGCGTCCCAGGATACGCAGTATTTT.

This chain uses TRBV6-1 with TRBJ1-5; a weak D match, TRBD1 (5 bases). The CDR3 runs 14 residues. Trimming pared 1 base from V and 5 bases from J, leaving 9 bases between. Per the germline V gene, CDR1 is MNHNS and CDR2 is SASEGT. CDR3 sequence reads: CASSEEGLHQPQHF. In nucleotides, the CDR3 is TGTGCCAGCAGTGAAGAGGGGCTCCATCAGCCCCAGCATTTT.

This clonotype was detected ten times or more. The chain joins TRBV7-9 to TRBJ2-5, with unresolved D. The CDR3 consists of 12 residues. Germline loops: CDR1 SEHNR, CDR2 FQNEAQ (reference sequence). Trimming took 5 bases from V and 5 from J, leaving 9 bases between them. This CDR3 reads CASSPPAETQYF. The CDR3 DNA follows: TGTGCCAGCAGCCCCCCCGCTGAGACCCAGTACTTC.

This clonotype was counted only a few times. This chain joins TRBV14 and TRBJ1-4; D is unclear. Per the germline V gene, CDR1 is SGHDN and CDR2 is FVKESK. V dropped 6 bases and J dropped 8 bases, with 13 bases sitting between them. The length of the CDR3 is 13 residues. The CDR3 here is CASRLKAGEKLFF. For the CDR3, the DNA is TGTGCCAGCAGACTAAAGGCGGGGGAAAAACTGTTTTTT.

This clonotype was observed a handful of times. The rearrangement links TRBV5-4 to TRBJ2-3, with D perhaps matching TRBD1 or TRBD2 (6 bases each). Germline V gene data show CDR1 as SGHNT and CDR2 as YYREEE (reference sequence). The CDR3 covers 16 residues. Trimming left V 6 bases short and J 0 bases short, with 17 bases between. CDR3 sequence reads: CASTPDGGSSTDTQYF. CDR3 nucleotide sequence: TGTGCCAGCACCCCCGACGGGGGCTCTAGCACAGATACGCAGTATTTT.

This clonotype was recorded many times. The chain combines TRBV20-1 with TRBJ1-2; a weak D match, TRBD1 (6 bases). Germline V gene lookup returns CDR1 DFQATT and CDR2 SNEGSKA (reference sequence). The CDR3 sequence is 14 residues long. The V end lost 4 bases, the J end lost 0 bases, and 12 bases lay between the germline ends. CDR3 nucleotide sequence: TGCAGTGCTAATCCCGGGACAACTAACTATGGCTACACCTTC. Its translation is CSANPGTTNYGYTF.

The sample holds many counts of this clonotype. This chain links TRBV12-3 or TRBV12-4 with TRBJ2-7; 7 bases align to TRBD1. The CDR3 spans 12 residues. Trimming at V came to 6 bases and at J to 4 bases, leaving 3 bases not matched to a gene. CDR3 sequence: CASRGGSYEQYF. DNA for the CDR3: TGTGCCAGCAGAGGGGGCAGTTACGAGCAGTACTTC.

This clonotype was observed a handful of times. The DNA of the CDR3 is TGTGCCAGCAGTGGGAGGGGAGATACGCAGTATTTT. Translating it yields CASSGRGDTQYF. The chain has TRBV6-5 and TRBJ2-3; 7 positions agree with TRBD2. The CDR3 covers 12 residues. V lost 5 bases, J lost 5 bases, and 1 base stayed unmatched. Germline lookup yields CDR1 MNHEY and CDR2 SVGAGI.

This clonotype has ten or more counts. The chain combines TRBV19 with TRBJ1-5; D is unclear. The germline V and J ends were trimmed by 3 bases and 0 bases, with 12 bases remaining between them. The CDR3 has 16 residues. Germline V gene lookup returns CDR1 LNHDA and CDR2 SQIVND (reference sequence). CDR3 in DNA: TGTGCCAGTAGTATTTACACGCCATATAGCAATCAGCCCCAGCATTTT. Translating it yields CASSIYTPYSNQPQHF.

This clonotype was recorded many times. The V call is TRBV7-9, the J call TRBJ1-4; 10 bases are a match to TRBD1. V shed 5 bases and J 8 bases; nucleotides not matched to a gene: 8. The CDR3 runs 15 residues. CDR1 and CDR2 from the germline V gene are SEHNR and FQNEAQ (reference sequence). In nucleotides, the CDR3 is TGTGCCAGCAGCCCAGAGGGGACAGGGGACGAAAAACTGTTTTTT. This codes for CASSPEGTGDEKLFF.

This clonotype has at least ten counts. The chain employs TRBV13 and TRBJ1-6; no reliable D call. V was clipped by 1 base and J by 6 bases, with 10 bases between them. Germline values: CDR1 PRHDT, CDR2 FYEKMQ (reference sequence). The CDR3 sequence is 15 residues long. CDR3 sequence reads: CASSLEQKANSPLHF. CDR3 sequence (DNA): TGTGCCAGCAGCTTAGAACAGAAAGCTAATTCACCCCTCCACTTT.

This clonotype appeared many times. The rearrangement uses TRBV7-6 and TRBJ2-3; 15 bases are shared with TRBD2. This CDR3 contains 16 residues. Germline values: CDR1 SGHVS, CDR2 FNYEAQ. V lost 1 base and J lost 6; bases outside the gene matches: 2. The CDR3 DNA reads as TGTGCCAGCAGCTTAGGGACTAGCGGGGGGGGGGATACGCAGTATTTT. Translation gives CASSLGTSGGGDTQYF.

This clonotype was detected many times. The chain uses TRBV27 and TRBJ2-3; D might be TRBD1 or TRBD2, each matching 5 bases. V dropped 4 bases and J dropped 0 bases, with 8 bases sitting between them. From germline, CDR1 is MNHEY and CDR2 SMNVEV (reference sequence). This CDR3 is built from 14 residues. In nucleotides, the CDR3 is TGTGCCAGCAGTTCAGGGAGTAGCACAGATACGCAGTATTTT. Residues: CASSSGSSTDTQYF.

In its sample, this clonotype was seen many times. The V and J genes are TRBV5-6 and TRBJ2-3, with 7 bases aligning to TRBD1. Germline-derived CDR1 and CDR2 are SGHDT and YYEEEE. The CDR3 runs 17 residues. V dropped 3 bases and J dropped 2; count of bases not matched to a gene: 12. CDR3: CASSWSGTATITDTQYF. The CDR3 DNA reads TGTGCCAGCAGCTGGTCAGGGACAGCTACTATCACAGATACGCAGTATTTT.

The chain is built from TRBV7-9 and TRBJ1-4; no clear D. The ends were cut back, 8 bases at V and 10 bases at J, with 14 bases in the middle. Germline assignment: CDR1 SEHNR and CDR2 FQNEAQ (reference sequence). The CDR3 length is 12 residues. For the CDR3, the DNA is TGTGCCAGCCAAAAAGAGGTGGGAAAACTGTTTTTT. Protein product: CASQKEVGKLFF.

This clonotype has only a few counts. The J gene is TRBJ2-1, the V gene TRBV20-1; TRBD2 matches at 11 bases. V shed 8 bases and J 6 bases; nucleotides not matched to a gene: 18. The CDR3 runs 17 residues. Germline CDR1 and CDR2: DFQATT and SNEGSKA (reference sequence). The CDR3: CSFASSSSGGRVNEQFF. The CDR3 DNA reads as TGCAGTTTCGCAAGTAGCTCTAGCGGGGGGAGGGTCAATGAGCAGTTCTTC.

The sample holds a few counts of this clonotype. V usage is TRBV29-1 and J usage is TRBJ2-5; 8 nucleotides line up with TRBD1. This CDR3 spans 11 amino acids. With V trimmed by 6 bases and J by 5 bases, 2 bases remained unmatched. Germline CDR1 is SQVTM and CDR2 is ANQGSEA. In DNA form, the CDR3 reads TGCAGCGTGCGACAGGGGGAGACCCAGTACTTC. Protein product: CSVRQGETQYF.

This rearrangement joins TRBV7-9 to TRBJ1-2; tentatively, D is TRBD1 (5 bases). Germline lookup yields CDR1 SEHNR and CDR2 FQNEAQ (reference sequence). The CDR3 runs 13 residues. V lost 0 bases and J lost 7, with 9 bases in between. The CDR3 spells CASSLAQGVGYTF. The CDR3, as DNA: TGTGCCAGCAGCTTAGCGCAGGGAGTTGGCTACACCTTC.

CDR3 region: CASTRLNTEAFF. CDR3 DNA sequence: TGTGCCAGCACCCGGTTGAACACTGAAGCTTTCTTT. This chain joins TRBV6-2 or TRBV6-3 and TRBJ1-1; the D is unclear. Trimming stripped 7 bases from V and 0 bases from J, with 6 bases between. The CDR3 is 12 amino acids. Germline values: CDR1 MNHEY, CDR2 SVGEGT.

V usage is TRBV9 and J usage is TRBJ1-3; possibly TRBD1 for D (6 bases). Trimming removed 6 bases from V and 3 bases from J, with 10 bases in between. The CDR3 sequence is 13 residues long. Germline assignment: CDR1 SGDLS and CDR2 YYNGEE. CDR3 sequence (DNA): TGTGCCAGCAAGAGGGGGGATGGAAACACCATATATTTT. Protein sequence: CASKRGDGNTIYF.

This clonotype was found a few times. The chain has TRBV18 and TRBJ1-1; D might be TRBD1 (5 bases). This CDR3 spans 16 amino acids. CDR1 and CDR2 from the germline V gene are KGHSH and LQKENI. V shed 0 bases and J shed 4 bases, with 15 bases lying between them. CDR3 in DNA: TGTGCCAGCTCACCACCGGTTCAGGGTAGCGGCACTGAAGCTTTCTTT. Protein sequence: CASSPPVQGSGTEAFF. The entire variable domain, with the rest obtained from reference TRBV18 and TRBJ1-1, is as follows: NAGVMQNPRHLVRRRGQEARLRCSPMKGHSHVYWYRQLPEEGLKFMVYLQKENIIDESGMPKERFSAEFPKEGPSILRIQQVVRGDSAAYFCASSPPVQGSGTEAFFGQGTRLTVV.

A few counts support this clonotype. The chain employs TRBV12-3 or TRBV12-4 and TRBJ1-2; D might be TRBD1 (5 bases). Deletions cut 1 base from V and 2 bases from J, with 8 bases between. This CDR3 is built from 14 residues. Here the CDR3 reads CASSLDRQNYGYTF. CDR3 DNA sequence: TGTGCCAGCAGTTTAGACAGGCAAAACTATGGCTACACCTTC.